This T cell receptor (beta chain) was identified during a study of control samples from healthy donors and cancer patients. CDR3 length: 15 residues. Germline values: CDR1 SGHDN, CDR2 FVKESK. V was shortened by 4 bases and J by 0 bases, with 13 bases between the two germline ends. Measured with immunoSEQ multiplex PCR; TCRdb has only the in-frame clones, and not every one. The sample has roughly 140,000 clones; about nine tenths are singletons. Material: blood. This receptor was obtained from a man under 40 in good health. The rearrangement uses TRBV14 and TRBJ2-7; D may correspond to TRBD1 or TRBD2 (5 bases each). The CDR3 DNA is TGTGCCAGCAGCCTACTACTAGGGGCCTCCTACGAGCAGTACTTC. It is translated as CASSLLLGASYEQYF. Filled out from reference TRBV14 and TRBJ2-7, the complete variable domain reads EAGVTQFPSHSVIEKGQTVTLRCDPISGHDNLYWYRRVMGKEIKFLLHFVKESKQDESGMPNNRFLAERTGGTYSTLKVQPAELEDSGVYFCASSLLLGASYEQYFGPGTRLTVT.